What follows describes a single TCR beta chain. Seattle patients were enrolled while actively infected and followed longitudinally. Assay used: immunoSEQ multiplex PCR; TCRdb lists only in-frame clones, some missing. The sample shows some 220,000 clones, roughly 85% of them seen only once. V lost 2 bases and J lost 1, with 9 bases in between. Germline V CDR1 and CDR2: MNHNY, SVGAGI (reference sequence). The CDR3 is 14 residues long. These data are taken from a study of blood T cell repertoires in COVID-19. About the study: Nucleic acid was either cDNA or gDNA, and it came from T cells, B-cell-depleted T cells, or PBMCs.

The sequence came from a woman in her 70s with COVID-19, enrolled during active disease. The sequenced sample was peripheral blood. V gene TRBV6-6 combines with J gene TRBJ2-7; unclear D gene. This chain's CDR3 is CASSYTAGSYEQYF. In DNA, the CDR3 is TGTGCCAGCAGTTACACAGCAGGATCCTACGAGCAGTACTTC.